One sample yielded the 21 T cell receptor beta chains listed below, sequenced in a study of blood T cell repertoires in COVID-19. The method was immunoSEQ multiplex PCR; TCRdb's version includes in-frame clones alone and lacks a portion of them. The sample has 400,000 to 450,000 clones; 80% to 90% are singletons. The sample comprised peripheral blood. The receptors shown here come from a woman under 40 with active or convalescent COVID-19.

The gene calls are TRBV2 and TRBJ2-2; a possible D gene is TRBD2 (5 bases). Trimming left V 3 bases short and J 7 bases short, with 9 bases between. CDR3 length equals 13 residues. Looked up from germline, CDR1 is SNHLY and CDR2 is FYNNEI. The CDR3 loop is CASSDYGSGELFF. CDR3 coding DNA: TGTGCCAGCAGTGATTATGGGAGCGGGGAGCTGTTTTTT.

This chain links TRBV27 with TRBJ1-4, with 8 bases that match TRBD1. Germline V gives CDR1 MNHEY, CDR2 SMNVEV (reference sequence). Trimming cost V 8 bases and J 8 bases; bases outside gene matches: 4. This CDR3 comprises 12 residues. The CDR3: CASGQGGEKLFF. The CDR3 coding sequence is TGTGCCAGCGGACAGGGTGGGGAAAAACTGTTTTTT.

This clone was detected only a few times. V usage is TRBV10-1 and J usage is TRBJ1-1; 9 bases agree with TRBD1. V dropped 4 bases and J dropped 1; count of bases not matched to a gene: 7. Germline CDR1 reads WNHNN; CDR2 reads SYGVQD (reference sequence). This CDR3 has 16 residues. CDR3 DNA: TGCGCCAGCAGTGTAGGGACAGGGCTTCGGAACACTGAAGCTTTCTTT. This gives the protein CASSVGTGLRNTEAFF.

The J gene is TRBJ1-1, the V gene TRBV4-2; D not resolved. V was cut by 2 bases and J by 3 bases, with 7 bases left in between. Germline V gene sequence: CDR1 LGHNA, CDR2 YNFKEQ. The CDR3 has 13 residues. CDR3: CASSQSGDTEAFF. CDR3 DNA: TGTGCCAGCAGCCAATCCGGAGACACTGAAGCTTTCTTT.

This clone has more than one count but fewer than ten. The chain combines TRBV14 with TRBJ2-5; TRBD2 might be the D (5 bases). The CDR3 is made up of 16 amino acids. The germline V gene has CDR1 SGHDN and CDR2 FVKESK. Trimming removed 0 bases at V and 2 bases at J, with 13 bases between. DNA for the CDR3: TGTGCCAGCAGCCAAGACAATACGTGGACTCAAGAGACCCAGTACTTC. Residues: CASSQDNTWTQETQYF.

The chain combines TRBV5-6 with TRBJ1-5; TRBD1 matches at 7 bases. The CDR3 has 18 amino acids. Germline CDR1 reads SGHDT; CDR2 reads YYEEEE. The ends lost 6 bases at V and 0 bases at J; junction bases unmatched: 15. Here the CDR3 reads CASKGTGEGAYSNQPQHF. The CDR3 DNA is TGTGCCAGCAAGGGCACAGGGGAAGGCGCGTATAGCAATCAGCCCCAGCATTTT.

The chain links TRBV14 to TRBJ1-3; D is perhaps TRBD1 (6 bases). The CDR3 loop spans 15 amino acids. Trimming stripped 4 bases from V and 2 bases from J, with 12 bases between. Per the germline V gene, CDR1 is SGHDN and CDR2 is FVKESK. CDR3 loop: CASSLNRVAGNTIYF. For the CDR3, the DNA is TGTGCCAGCAGCCTCAACAGGGTCGCTGGAAACACCATATATTTT.

A word on this clone: Other DNA sequences from this sample encode an identical CDR3 as well. V and J are TRBV5-6 and TRBJ1-5, with a tentative D call TRBD1 (5 bases). Germline CDR1 is SGHDT and CDR2 is YYEEEE. Between the trimmed V and J ends, which lost 1 base and 3 bases, there was a span of 11 bases. This CDR3 contains 15 residues. The CDR3 coding sequence is TGTGCCAGCAGCTTGTCGGGGGTCTACAATCAGCCCCAGCATTTT. Protein: CASSLSGVYNQPQHF.

This clone has just one count. V and J are TRBV4-1 and TRBJ1-2; the D is unclear. V lost 3 bases to trimming and J lost 2 bases, with 13 bases between them. The germline V gene has CDR1 MGHRA and CDR2 YSYEKL. The CDR3 runs 15 residues. The CDR3 region has the DNA TGCGCCAGCAGCCAGATAGACACTGCAAACTATGGCTACACCTTC. This sequence encodes CASSQIDTANYGYTF.

Written as DNA, the CDR3 is TGTGCCAGTAGCCGTTCTCGACAGGGGCGGACCTCGAGGCAGTACTTC. This codes for CASSRSRQGRTSRQYF. The chain carries TRBV19 and TRBJ2-7, with TRBD1 matching over 8 bases. Germline-derived CDR1 and CDR2 are LNHDA and SQIVND (reference sequence). The CDR3 length is 16 residues. V was clipped by 6 bases and J by 9 bases; unmatched bases: 19. The full variable domain, rest sourced from reference TRBV19 and TRBJ2-7, is DGGITQSPKYLFRKEGQNVTLSCEQNLNHDAMYWYRQDPGQGLRLIYYSQIVNDFQKGDIAEGYSVSREKKESFPLTVTSAQKNPTAFYLCASSRSRQGRTSRQYFGPGTRLTVT.

The genes are TRBV5-4 and TRBJ2-3; 10 positions match TRBD2. Germline V gene sequence: CDR1 SGHNT, CDR2 YYREEE (reference sequence). This CDR3 has 15 amino acids. V shed 5 bases, J shed 6 bases, and the junction held 9 bases outside the gene matches. This CDR3 is CASSQSGGAADTQYF. CDR3 DNA: TGTGCCAGCAGTCAAAGCGGGGGGGCAGCGGATACGCAGTATTTT.

V usage is TRBV29-1 and J usage is TRBJ2-1, with D possibly matching TRBD1 (6 bases). With 2 bases removed from V and 4 bases from J, the gap between germline ends came to 18 bases. The CDR3 spans 16 residues. Germline loops: CDR1 SQVTM, CDR2 ANQGSEA. CDR3 DNA: TGCAGCGTTGAACTGGCGGGCAGGGGATATTACAATGAGCAGTTCTTC. Encoded protein: CSVELAGRGYYNEQFF.

The chain links TRBV30 to TRBJ2-7; 13 nucleotides align to TRBD2. Trimming removed 5 bases from V and 9 bases from J; junction bases left unmatched: 19. Germline-derived CDR1 and CDR2 are GTSNPN and SVGIG (reference sequence). The CDR3 is 17 residues long. This CDR3 reads CAWEKQLGTSGIMAQYF. CDR3 DNA: TGTGCCTGGGAAAAGCAGCTCGGGACTAGCGGGATCATGGCGCAGTACTTC. Drawing the rest from reference TRBV30 and TRBJ2-7, the complete variable domain is SQTIHQWPATLVQPVGSPLSLECTVEGTSNPNLYWYRQAAGRGLQLLFYSVGIGQISSEVPQNLSASRPQDRQFILSSKKLLLSDSGFYLCAWEKQLGTSGIMAQYFGPGTRLTVT.

This chain joins TRBV6-5 and TRBJ2-1; D unclear. V was pared by 6 bases and J by 4 bases, with 10 bases between. CDR1 and CDR2 (germline): MNHEY, SVGAGI. The CDR3 covers 13 residues. The chain's CDR3 is CASSSQAYNEQFF. CDR3 in DNA: TGTGCCAGCAGCTCTCAAGCGTACAATGAGCAGTTCTTC.

This clone was counted once. This chain links TRBV25-1 with TRBJ2-5; D possibly corresponds to TRBD2 (6 bases). V was shortened by 3 bases and J by 1 base, with 15 bases between the two germline ends. The CDR3 runs to 16 residues. Germline V gives CDR1 MGHDK, CDR2 SYGVNS. CDR3 amino acids: CASSDTRGTLQETQYF. CDR3 bases: TGTGCCAGCAGTGATACGCGGGGAACCCTCCAAGAGACCCAGTACTTC.

V and J are TRBV6-5 and TRBJ1-1; D unclear. CDR1 MNHEY and CDR2 SVGAGI come from the germline V gene. The CDR3 is made up of 14 amino acids. Trimming cost V 2 bases and J 7 bases, with 14 bases left between them. The CDR3, as DNA: TGTGCCAGCAGTTACACCCAGGCTCGACGTGAAGCTTTCTTT. This translates into CASSYTQARREAFF.

The chain carries TRBV5-5 and TRBJ1-1, with D perhaps TRBD1 (5 bases). In germline, CDR1 is SGHKS, CDR2 YYEKEE (reference sequence). The CDR3 is 13 residues long. The V end was cut by 5 bases, the J end by 6 bases, with 14 bases between. This CDR3 is CASSRDSRAEAFF. Here the CDR3 DNA reads TGTGCCAGCAGTCGGGACTCCCGGGCTGAAGCTTTCTTT.

This sequence joins TRBV5-5 and TRBJ1-2, with D perhaps matching TRBD1 (5 bases). Looked up from germline, CDR1 is SGHKS and CDR2 is YYEKEE (reference sequence). Trimming took 2 bases from V and 8 from J, leaving 13 bases between them. The CDR3 runs 13 residues. The CDR3 nucleotides are TGTGCCAGCAGCTTTACAGGAGAAGGGGGCTACACCTTC. It yields the protein CASSFTGEGGYTF.

This chain connects TRBV5-6 to TRBJ1-2; D perhaps matches TRBD1 (6 bases). The germline gives CDR1 SGHDT, CDR2 YYEEEE. This CDR3 region has 16 residues. V gave up 0 bases and J gave up 8 bases, with 20 bases separating them. The CDR3 here is CASSLEQGYGVMGYTF. The CDR3 region has the DNA TGTGCCAGCAGCTTGGAACAGGGATATGGGGTTATGGGCTACACCTTC.

The J gene is TRBJ2-7, the V gene TRBV2; TRBD1 might be the D (6 bases). The CDR3 sequence is 14 residues long. V was cut by 6 bases and J by 6 bases, with 18 bases left in between. Germline CDR1 reads SNHLY; CDR2 reads FYNNEI. This chain's CDR3 is CASRPISQGREQYF. The DNA of the CDR3 is TGTGCCAGCAGGCCTATTAGCCAGGGGCGCGAGCAGTACTTC. Complete variable domain (other parts from reference TRBV2 and TRBJ2-7): EPEVTQTPSHQVTQMGQEVILRCVPISNHLYFYWYRQILGQKVEFLVSFYNNEISEKSEIFDDQFSVERPDGSNFTLKIRSTKLEDSAMYFCASRPISQGREQYFGPGTRLTVT.

The chain recombines TRBV10-3 with TRBJ2-7; weak D call: TRBD2 (6 bases). Germline values: CDR1 ENHRY, CDR2 SYGVKD. The CDR3 has 13 residues. V was pared by 4 bases and J by 3 bases, with 10 bases between. CDR3: CAISAGTYYEQYF. CDR3 bases: TGTGCCATCAGTGCCGGGACTTACTACGAGCAGTACTTC.